What follows is one TCR beta chain and its context. What this receptor recognizes is not known. Qualities for individual bases were not recorded, and no much larger clone is one base off. The collaborating institutions used their own protocols to collect whole blood in K2EDTA tubes. Collaborator samples were shipped for TCRbeta analysis as frozen whole blood, isolated PBMCs, or DNA extracted from either sample type. These data come from a study of blood T cell repertoires in COVID-19 (dated by TCRdb to the early 2020s). About the investigation overall: Samples from collaborators originated in the United States, Italy and Spain and spanned both the acute and convalescent phases of COVID-19. The material from the prospective study consisted of cDNA or gDNA derived from T cells, B-cell-depleted T cells, or PBMCs. Subjects who had been exposed to COVID-19, were actively infected with it, or had recovered from it provided the deeply sampled blood TCRbeta repertoires that made up the dataset. The repertoires were released in a freely available public database intended as a resource for research on the immune response to SARS-CoV-2. The samples were drawn from the first 160 participants of the ongoing ImmuneRACE study and from about 1,200 subjects provided by 6 global collaborators. The sample metadata nearly always contained a de-identified subject ID, COVID-19 status, age in years and sex. Where available, HLA class I and class II types were obtained from metadata supplied by the sample provider rather than from assay-based typing. General conclusions and limits of the study: The amount of clinical and demographic metadata varied by source and participant and was provided uncurated.

The immunoSEQ Assay, a bias-controlled multiplex PCR, was used to amplify TCRbeta CDR3 regions from genomic DNA. Per the authors' processing: The number of nucleated cells in each sample was estimated by amplification of reference gene primers within the assay. To quantify the absolute abundance of each unique TCRbeta CDR3 rearrangement, sequence reads were collapsed and filtered. For each sample, productive Simpson clonality was calculated by taking the square root of Simpson's diversity index across productive rearrangements. Here the immuneACCESS table is served through TCRdb, limited to in-frame sequences with V and J called. Missing clones are a known gap in these copies; in checked studies unresolved V genes cover under half, and the rest lacks a known reason. That table supplies the V and J calls and clone size; D and trimming were determined from the DNA. Recorded for this sample are 250,000 to 350,000 clones; more than 75% of them occurred a single time. 3% to 4% of the sample comes from the top ten.

From the germline V gene (reference sequence), CDR1 is LNHDA and CDR2 is SQIVND. The CDR3 starts with the cysteine, ends with the phenylalanine, and has 13 residues. Only the CDR3 part of the read is kept: 39 bases, read in frame from the first base. Deletion took 7 bases off V and 7 bases off J, with a span of 14 bases between the germline ends. The material sequenced was peripheral blood. The chain is made from TRBV19 and TRBJ1-5; perhaps TRBD1 is the D gene, with 5 bases matching. The sequence came from a woman aged 50 to 60 with active or convalescent COVID-19. This receptor has the CDR3 CASTPRVRQPQHF. The DNA reads TGTGCCAGTACCCCCAGGGTCCGGCAGCCCCAGCATTTT.